The following is a T cell receptor beta chain sequence with its context. As yet, its antigen is unknown. The protocol was immunoSEQ multiplex PCR, while the TCRdb copy is restricted to in-frame clones and leaves out a portion. Of millions of clones detected, approximately 92% appear once; the ten largest clones hold over 0.12%. The sample originates from a study of shared clonotypes between healthy human individuals. The CDR3 is made up of 19 amino acids. The trim removed 3 bases at V and 0 bases at J, leaving 12 bases unmatched. Per the germline V gene, CDR1 is SGHNT and CDR2 is YYREEE (reference sequence). Overall study findings and caveats: Rarefaction showed sorted-subset sequencing was incomplete despite large depth. Some naive CD4 clonotypes, about 5.5%, turned up in common across a handful of donors.

The chain carries TRBV5-4 and TRBJ2-6; 7 positions agree with TRBD1. Sequencing was performed on naive CD4+ T cells sorted from blood. Sample subset: CD45RA+ positively selected. This receptor was taken from a man aged 18-30 years in good health. CDR3 amino acids: CASSSRQGDGNSGANVLTF. Here the CDR3 DNA reads TGTGCCAGCAGCTCAAGACAGGGAGATGGGAACTCTGGGGCCAACGTCCTGACTTTC. Full variable domain (remainder filled in from reference TRBV5-4 and TRBJ2-6): ETGVTQSPTHLIKTRGQQVTLRCSSQSGHNTVSWYQQALGQGPQFIFQYYREEENGRGNFPPRFSGLQFPNYSSELNVNALELDDSALYLCASSSRQGDGNSGANVLTFGAGSRLTVL.